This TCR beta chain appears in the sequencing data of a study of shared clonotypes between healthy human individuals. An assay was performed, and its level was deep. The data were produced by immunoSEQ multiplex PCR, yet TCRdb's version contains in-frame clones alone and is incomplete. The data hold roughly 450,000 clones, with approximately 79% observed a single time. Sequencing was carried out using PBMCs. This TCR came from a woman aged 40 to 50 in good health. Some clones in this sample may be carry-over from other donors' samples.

CDR3 coding DNA: TGTGCCAGCAGCTTGAGGTTACAGCTCAATCAGCCCCAGCATTTT. Amino acids: CASSLRLQLNQPQHF. The V and J genes are TRBV5-5 and TRBJ1-5; D is unclear. The CDR3 is made up of 15 amino acids. With 1 base removed from V and 3 bases from J, the gap between germline ends came to 11 bases. Germline V gene lookup returns CDR1 SGHKS and CDR2 YYEKEE (reference sequence).